The 27 T cell receptor beta chains below were found in one sample sequenced in a study of blood T cell repertoires in COVID-19. Produced via immunoSEQ multiplex PCR; TCRdb's table is partial and in-frame only. Here the sample spans 150,000 to 250,000 clones, roughly 92% being singletons. The sample comprised peripheral blood. These receptor sequences come from a man aged 30 to 45 with COVID-19, enrolled during active disease.

Only one count was recorded for this clone. The chain recombines TRBV4-1 with TRBJ1-4, with D possibly matching TRBD1 (5 bases). V lost 8 bases and J 5 bases, leaving 24 bases between the germline ends. The CDR3 sequence is 17 residues long. Germline CDR1 is MGHRA and CDR2 is YSYEKL. CDR3 sequence (DNA): TGCGCCAGCTCTTCTTGGGTAGGAGGGACCTTAAATGAAAAACTGTTTTTT. Translated, it gives CASSSWVGGTLNEKLFF.

The J gene is TRBJ1-6, the V gene TRBV5-1; possible D gene TRBD1, 5 bases. Germline CDR1 and CDR2: SGHRS and YFSETQ. Trimming removed 2 bases from V and 7 bases from J, with 13 bases in between. The CDR3 loop spans 15 amino acids. The CDR3 DNA reads TGCGCCAGCAGCTTTGTTATGGGGGGAAATTCACCCCTCCACTTT. Its protein is CASSFVMGGNSPLHF.

This chain uses TRBV25-1 with TRBJ1-6; possible D gene TRBD1, 6 bases. CDR1 and CDR2 (germline): MGHDK, SYGVNS. V was shortened by 2 bases and J by 9 bases, with 14 bases between the two germline ends. The CDR3 length is 15 residues. CDR3 nucleotides: TGTGCCAGCAGTGAAGCAGCAGGGGTGAGTTCACCCCTCCACTTT. Translating it yields CASSEAAGVSSPLHF.

The genes are TRBV30 and TRBJ2-7; D perhaps matches TRBD2 (5 bases). The V and J ends lost 7 bases and 5 bases respectively, with 21 bases between them. Germline V CDR1 and CDR2: GTSNPN, SVGIG (reference sequence). This CDR3 is built from 14 residues. The CDR3 loop reads CAYRIWELVDEQYF. In nucleotides, the CDR3 is TGTGCCTACCGGATATGGGAGCTTGTCGACGAGCAGTACTTC.

The J gene is TRBJ1-1, the V gene TRBV20-1, with D perhaps TRBD1 (6 bases). Germline V gene data show CDR1 as DFQATT and CDR2 as SNEGSKA (reference sequence). V was pared by 3 bases and J by 11 bases, with 19 bases between. The length of the CDR3 is 13 residues. Here the CDR3 reads CSASRRRTDGAFF. Here the CDR3 DNA reads TGCAGTGCTAGTAGAAGGCGGACAGACGGGGCTTTCTTT.

V usage is TRBV13 and J usage is TRBJ2-2; 11 bases are a match to TRBD2. The CDR3 length is 16 residues. The ends lost 0 bases at V and 3 bases at J; junction bases unmatched: 0. The germline gives CDR1 PRHDT, CDR2 FYEKMQ (reference sequence). CDR3 in DNA: TGTGCCAGCAGCTTAGGACTAGCGGGGGACACCGGGGAGCTGTTTTTT. Translation: CASSLGLAGDTGELFF.

The CDR3 reads CASSFRDRNQPQHF. The CDR3 region has the DNA TGTGCCAGCAGTTTTCGGGACAGAAATCAGCCCCAGCATTTT. The chain is built from TRBV2 and TRBJ1-5; TRBD1 aligns across 7 bases. CDR3 length: 14 amino acids. Germline V gives CDR1 SNHLY, CDR2 FYNNEI. After removal of 5 bases from V and 4 bases from J, the junction contained 5 bases not matched to a gene.

The rearrangement joins TRBV3-1 (or the pseudogene TRBV3-2) to TRBJ2-2; TRBD2 agrees at 8 bases. V lost 4 bases to trimming and J lost 1 base; unmatched junction nucleotides: 5. This CDR3 has 16 residues. Looked up from germline, CDR1 is LGHDT and CDR2 is YNNKEL (reference sequence). The CDR3 here is CASSLLAVKNTGELFF. In DNA, the CDR3 is TGTGCCAGCAGCCTACTAGCGGTCAAGAACACCGGGGAGCTGTTTTTT.

The chain combines TRBV2 with TRBJ1-1, with D unclear. Germline assignment: CDR1 SNHLY and CDR2 FYNNEI. Deletions cut 4 bases from V and 4 bases from J, with 13 bases between. The CDR3 is 14 residues long. The CDR3 DNA is TGTGCCAGCAGTGTCGCGGAAGAGGGCACTGAAGCTTTCTTT. It yields the protein CASSVAEEGTEAFF.

This clone was observed once. This sequence joins TRBV24-1 and TRBJ1-1; D may be TRBD1 (6 bases). Germline V gives CDR1 KGHDR, CDR2 SFDVKD. The CDR3 spans 16 residues. The V and J ends lost 5 bases and 2 bases respectively, with 17 bases between them. CDR3 sequence (DNA): TGTGCCACCAGTGGGCCTCAGGACAGCCTCAACACTGAAGCTTTCTTT. This translates into CATSGPQDSLNTEAFF.

The chain joins TRBV4-2 to TRBJ1-2; 10 bases align to TRBD1. Germline CDR1 and CDR2: LGHNA and YNFKEQ. The CDR3 is made up of 15 amino acids. V shed 6 bases and J 4 bases; nucleotides not matched to a gene: 8. CDR3 bases: TGTGCCAGCAGTCAACCGACAGGGGGCGGCTATGGCTACACCTTC. Its translation is CASSQPTGGGYGYTF.

The V call is TRBV6-5, the J call TRBJ1-2; D not resolved. The V end lost 2 bases, the J end lost 4 bases, and 11 bases lay between the germline ends. The CDR3 is made up of 14 amino acids. CDR1 and CDR2 (germline): MNHEY, SVGAGI. CDR3 sequence: CASSYDGILYGYTF. Written as DNA, the CDR3 is TGTGCCAGCAGTTACGACGGGATACTCTATGGCTACACCTTC.

J is TRBJ1-5 and V is TRBV19; a weak D match, TRBD1 (5 bases). V lost 5 bases to trimming and J lost 0 bases, with 11 bases between them. This CDR3 region has 15 residues. Germline CDR1 LNHDA, CDR2 SQIVND (reference sequence). CDR3 protein: CASSARDSSNQPQHF. Here the CDR3 DNA reads TGTGCCAGTAGTGCCCGGGACTCTAGCAATCAGCCCCAGCATTTT.

The chain uses TRBV5-1 and TRBJ2-4, with D possibly TRBD2 on 6 matching bases. Trimming removed 5 bases from V and 0 bases from J, with 15 bases in between. Per germline, CDR1 SGHRS and CDR2 YFSETQ. The CDR3 is made up of 16 amino acids. The CDR3 bases are TGCGCCAGCAGTAGGGCGGGGAAGCTAGCCAAAAACATTCAGTACTTC. Its protein is CASSRAGKLAKNIQYF.

Only a few counts were recorded for this clone. The chain recombines TRBV18 with TRBJ1-2; D might be TRBD1 (5 bases). This CDR3 comprises 16 residues. Germline-derived CDR1 and CDR2 are KGHSH and LQKENI. Trimming removed 2 bases from V and 1 base from J, with 14 bases in between. DNA of the CDR3: TGTGCCAGCTCACCATCGAGTCAGGGCAGTAACTATGGCTACACCTTC. It specifies CASSPSSQGSNYGYTF.

This chain links TRBV4-1 with TRBJ1-2; 11 bases line up with TRBD1. The V gene's germline CDR1 is MGHRA and CDR2 YSYEKL. The CDR3 has 16 residues. Trimming took 6 bases from V and 5 from J; bases not matched to a gene: 11. The CDR3 loop reads CASRLIQGTGGYGYTF. DNA of the CDR3: TGCGCCAGCAGACTTATACAGGGGACAGGGGGTTATGGCTACACCTTC.

The genes are TRBV9 and TRBJ2-1; no clear D gene. V lost 1 base and J lost 9, with 8 bases in between. This CDR3 region has 12 residues. Germline CDR1 is SGDLS and CDR2 is YYNGEE. CDR3 DNA: TGTGCCAGCAGCGTAACGCCCGGTGAGCAGTTCTTC. This sequence encodes CASSVTPGEQFF.

The CDR3: CASVRTGNTEAFF. The CDR3 DNA follows: TGTGCTAGTGTTCGGACAGGGAACACTGAAGCTTTCTTT. The chain joins TRBV12-5 to TRBJ1-1; 7 nucleotides line up with TRBD1. Germline V CDR1 and CDR2: LGHNT, FRNRAP. J gave up 1 base and V 7 bases, and 3 bases lay outside the gene matches. This CDR3 comprises 13 residues.

This chain uses TRBV5-1 with TRBJ2-1; 13 bases are shared with TRBD2. Germline lookup yields CDR1 SGHRS and CDR2 YFSETQ. The CDR3 sequence is 17 residues long. With 4 bases clipped from V and 8 bases from J, the junction kept 12 bases outside the gene matches. The CDR3 protein is CASSPGLTSGGNDEQFF. The CDR3 coding sequence is TGCGCCAGCAGCCCTGGGTTGACTAGCGGGGGGAACGATGAGCAGTTCTTC.

The V gene is TRBV5-1, the J gene TRBJ1-6, with 9 bases fitting TRBD1. Unmatched junction bases numbered 0, after V lost 0 bases and J lost 8 bases. CDR3 length equals 14 residues. Germline V gene data show CDR1 as SGHRS and CDR2 as YFSETQ. The CDR3 DNA sequence: TGCGCCAGCAGCTTGGGGGACAGGGATTCACCCCTCCACTTT. Translating gives CASSLGDRDSPLHF.

CDR3 residues: CASATRASGETQYF. CDR3 coding DNA: TGTGCCAGCGCGACCCGGGCTAGCGGAGAGACCCAGTACTTC. The rearrangement joins TRBV11-2 to TRBJ2-5, with TRBD2 matching 7 bases. The CDR3 covers 14 residues. The germline gives CDR1 SGHAT, CDR2 FQNNGV. J was trimmed by 4 bases and V by 8 bases; bases with no gene match: 10.

This clone was observed a single time. This rearrangement joins TRBV30 to TRBJ1-1, with 8 bases fitting TRBD1. Looked up from germline, CDR1 is GTSNPN and CDR2 is SVGIG (reference sequence). This CDR3 has 15 residues. V was clipped by 0 bases and J by 5 bases; unmatched bases: 8. The CDR3, as DNA: TGTGCCTGGAGTGTATCGACAGGGGTAGGGACTGAAGCTTTCTTT. It yields the protein CAWSVSTGVGTEAFF.

This chain connects TRBV12-3 or TRBV12-4 to TRBJ2-1; perhaps TRBD2 as D (6 bases). Trimming removed 3 bases at V and 7 bases at J, with 10 bases between. The CDR3 runs to 13 residues. The CDR3 bases are TGTGCCAGCAGTTTGGGGGGTTGGAATGAGCAGTTCTTC. Translating gives CASSLGGWNEQFF.

The gene calls are TRBV7-9 and TRBJ2-7; 10 nucleotides match TRBD1. Germline values: CDR1 SEHNR, CDR2 FQNEAQ (reference sequence). This CDR3 is built from 16 residues. V dropped 2 bases and J dropped 3; count of bases not matched to a gene: 7. The CDR3 region is CASSLQTGQGFYEQYF. CDR3 bases: TGTGCCAGCAGCTTACAAACGGGACAGGGGTTCTACGAGCAGTACTTC.

The chain recombines TRBV7-9 with TRBJ2-5, with 8 bases that match TRBD2. This CDR3 region has 17 residues. After removal of 5 bases from V and 1 base from J, the junction contained 12 bases not matched to a gene. Germline assignment: CDR1 SEHNR and CDR2 FQNEAQ (reference sequence). The CDR3 here is CASSPPGAGGLQETQYF. The CDR3 DNA sequence: TGTGCCAGCAGCCCCCCAGGGGCGGGGGGCCTCCAAGAGACCCAGTACTTC.

The chain uses TRBV2 and TRBJ1-1; 9 nucleotides align to TRBD1. CDR3 length: 14 residues. Trimming removed 6 bases from V and 5 bases from J; junction bases left unmatched: 7. The germline gives CDR1 SNHLY, CDR2 FYNNEI. CDR3 DNA: TGTGCCAGCAGCCTACAGGGGGCCGGGACTGAAGCTTTCTTT. Protein sequence: CASSLQGAGTEAFF.

This CDR3 is CASSSSGGDRGGGSYNEQFF. Written as DNA, the CDR3 is TGCGCCAGCAGTTCTAGCGGTGGAGACAGGGGCGGAGGCTCCTACAATGAGCAGTTCTTC. The chain has TRBV5-1 and TRBJ2-1, with D perhaps matching TRBD1 (8 bases). Looked up from germline, CDR1 is SGHRS and CDR2 is YFSETQ. This CDR3 contains 20 residues. V lost 5 bases and J lost 0, with 27 bases in between.